Listed below are T cell receptor beta chains from one sample, sequenced in a study of CD8+ T cells in alopecia areata. Here immunoSEQ multiplex PCR was the method, and the copy in TCRdb shows in-frame clones only, minus some. The sample contains about 130,000 clones, about 46% of which appear only once. The input for sequencing was CD8+ T cells sorted from blood, taken at week 0. The receptors originated from a human donor with alopecia areata. Both conserved end residues are part of each CDR3. Each record gives: J gene, V gene, CDR3 protein.

j_gene: TRBJ1-5
v_gene: TRBV6-6
CDR3aa: CASSWDSGQPQHF

j_gene: TRBJ2-4
v_gene: TRBV5-1
CDR3aa: CASRSDRGRGIQYF

j_gene: TRBJ2-1
v_gene: TRBV5-6
CDR3aa: CASSFRDTLGEQFF

j_gene: TRBJ2-2
v_gene: TRBV19
CDR3aa: CASSEQGLAGLTGELFF

j_gene: TRBJ2-6
v_gene: TRBV4-1
CDR3aa: CASSPDRPGMANVLTF

j_gene: TRBJ1-2
v_gene: TRBV7-9
CDR3aa: CASSPLRQGGLYGYTF

j_gene: TRBJ2-3
v_gene: TRBV7-9
CDR3aa: CASSPGTGEIDTQYF

j_gene: TRBJ2-7
v_gene: TRBV29-1
CDR3aa: CSAVTGSEQYF

j_gene: TRBJ1-2
v_gene: TRBV4-2
CDR3aa: CASSQDRGNYGYTF

j_gene: TRBJ1-6
v_gene: TRBV7-8
CDR3aa: CASRYSESSYNSPLHF

j_gene: TRBJ2-7
v_gene: TRBV27
CDR3aa: CASSLVGTQSEQYF

j_gene: TRBJ2-3
v_gene: TRBV4-1
CDR3aa: CASSHSLAGLSSDTQYF

j_gene: TRBJ2-7
v_gene: TRBV29-1
CDR3aa: CSVVGQVSYEQYF

j_gene: TRBJ2-7
v_gene: TRBV7-9
CDR3aa: CASSPPGRKYEQYF

j_gene: TRBJ2-5
v_gene: TRBV7-9
CDR3aa: CASSLLETGVLSQYF

j_gene: TRBJ2-6
v_gene: TRBV27
CDR3aa: CASSLVSGANVLTF

j_gene: TRBJ1-1
v_gene: TRBV13
CDR3aa: CASSPYPSEAFF

j_gene: TRBJ2-7
v_gene: TRBV29-1
CDR3aa: CSVVAYEQYF

j_gene: TRBJ2-5
v_gene: TRBV5-1
CDR3aa: CASSSMGQQETQYF

j_gene: TRBJ1-2
v_gene: TRBV13
CDR3aa: CASSPPGLYGYTF

j_gene: TRBJ2-2
v_gene: TRBV7-8
CDR3aa: CLIGLGTGELFF

j_gene: TRBJ1-6
v_gene: TRBV6-5
CDR3aa: CASSPDRAGSPLHF

j_gene: TRBJ1-2
v_gene: TRBV5-1
CDR3aa: CASSIESGTWKSF

j_gene: TRBJ2-7
v_gene: TRBV7-9
CDR3aa: CASGQGSSYEQYF

j_gene: TRBJ2-2
v_gene: TRBV13
CDR3aa: CASSHGQSGELFF

j_gene: TRBJ2-7
v_gene: TRBV10-1
CDR3aa: CASSDPGSSYEQYF

j_gene: TRBJ2-1
v_gene: TRBV9
CDR3aa: CASSVGAPNEQFF

j_gene: TRBJ2-7
v_gene: TRBV27
CDR3aa: CASSRITGTGSSYEQYF

j_gene: TRBJ1-1
v_gene: TRBV7-9
CDR3aa: CASSSPFTGKHEAFF

j_gene: TRBJ2-7
v_gene: TRBV6-5
CDR3aa: CASSPFDTGGYEQYF

j_gene: TRBJ2-7
v_gene: TRBV2
CDR3aa: CASSEELGYEQYF

j_gene: TRBJ2-7
v_gene: TRBV7-9
CDR3aa: CASTRGHYEQYF

j_gene: TRBJ1-6
v_gene: TRBV13
CDR3aa: CASSSGTEYNSPLHF

j_gene: TRBJ1-2
v_gene: TRBV30
CDR3aa: CAWSVLVGTGYGYTF

j_gene: TRBJ1-1
v_gene: TRBV7-9
CDR3aa: CASSLNGAEAFF

j_gene: TRBJ2-5
v_gene: TRBV19
CDR3aa: CASSMRLALFAGVETQYF

j_gene: TRBJ2-1
v_gene: TRBV30
CDR3aa: CAWSLGNEQFF

j_gene: TRBJ1-5
v_gene: TRBV29-1
CDR3aa: CSVAGNSNQPQHF

j_gene: TRBJ1-2
v_gene: TRBV7-9
CDR3aa: CASSLVRKDYGYTF